Each of the 8 T cell receptor beta chains below was sequenced from the same sample in a study of blood T cell repertoires in COVID-19. Method: immunoSEQ multiplex PCR; TCRdb's copy keeps in-frame clones and lacks some. Among around 250,000 clones listed, approximately 87% were seen once. The material sequenced was peripheral blood. These receptors came from a man between 60 and 75 years old who had recovered from COVID-19.

The gene calls are TRBV11-3 and TRBJ2-1; 9 bases agree with TRBD2. With V trimmed by 1 base and J by 7 bases, 8 bases remained unmatched. This CDR3 contains 16 residues. CDR1 is SGHNT and CDR2 is YENEEA in the germline V gene. Written as DNA, the CDR3 is TGTGCCAGCAGCTTAGGGCTAGCGGGGTCGGGGAATGAGCAGTTCTTC. Translation gives CASSLGLAGSGNEQFF.

The rearrangement uses TRBV9 and TRBJ2-1; 7 positions match TRBD2. V dropped 0 bases and J dropped 9; count of bases not matched to a gene: 12. The germline CDR1 and CDR2 sequences are SGDLS and YYNGEE. This CDR3 is 16 amino acids long. The CDR3 DNA sequence: TGTGCCAGCAGCGTAGGATCCGCGGGAGTTATCGGTGAGCAGTTCTTC. This codes for CASSVGSAGVIGEQFF.

The chain joins TRBV27 to TRBJ1-1, with a weak D call TRBD1 (6 bases). The CDR3 runs 15 residues. V was cut by 5 bases and J by 5 bases, with 18 bases left in between. Germline V gene sequence: CDR1 MNHEY, CDR2 SMNVEV (reference sequence). The CDR3 coding sequence is TGTGCCAGCAGTGACTTACAGGGTAGGAGGACTGAAGCTTTCTTT. Protein: CASSDLQGRRTEAFF.

The chain joins TRBV19 to TRBJ2-1; TRBD2 matches at 8 bases. Germline V lookup: CDR1 LNHDA, CDR2 SQIVND (reference sequence). The CDR3 covers 15 residues. V shed 2 bases, J shed 2 bases, and the junction held 2 bases outside the gene matches. Here the CDR3 reads CASSIRAGAYNEQFF. Written as DNA, the CDR3 is TGTGCCAGTAGTATACGAGCGGGAGCCTACAATGAGCAGTTCTTC.

This chain uses TRBV6-6 with TRBJ2-1; TRBD2 matches 7 bases. V was clipped by 5 bases and J by 9 bases; unmatched bases: 7. CDR1 MNHNY and CDR2 SVGAGI come from the germline V gene (reference sequence). This CDR3 contains 13 residues. CDR3 amino acids: CASSRDYFIEQFF. DNA for the CDR3: TGTGCCAGCAGTCGGGACTATTTTATTGAGCAGTTCTTC.

CDR3 coding DNA: TGTGCCAGCAGTATAAGACTTCACTACGAGCAGTACTTC. It translates to CASSIRLHYEQYF. The rearrangement uses TRBV6-2 or TRBV6-3 and TRBJ2-7; D unresolved. V was pared by 5 bases and J by 3 bases, with 11 bases between. Germline V gene lookup returns CDR1 MNHEY and CDR2 SVGEGT. The CDR3 has 13 residues.

The rearrangement links TRBV20-1 to TRBJ1-1; D is ambiguous. Between the trimmed V and J ends, which lost 3 bases and 4 bases, there was a span of 15 bases. Germline V gene data show CDR1 as DFQATT and CDR2 as SNEGSKA (reference sequence). The CDR3 contains 14 residues. CDR3: CSASEEGVGTEAFF. The CDR3 DNA follows: TGCAGTGCTAGTGAAGAGGGAGTGGGCACTGAAGCTTTCTTT.

The CDR3 DNA is TGTGCCAGCAAGAAGACGGAGACCGGGGAGCTGTTTTTT. This translates into CASKKTETGELFF. The genes are TRBV2 and TRBJ2-2; D unresolved. V was pared by 7 bases and J by 5 bases, with 11 bases between. CDR3 length: 13 amino acids. Germline V lookup: CDR1 SNHLY, CDR2 FYNNEI.